Listed below are T cell receptor beta chains from one sample, sequenced in a study of blood T cell repertoires in COVID-19. Sequenced by immunoSEQ multiplex PCR; TCRdb stores in-frame clones only, minus some. The sample lists a few hundred thousand clones, approximately 92% occurring once. Sample: PBMCs or T cells enriched from blood (not recorded which). All receptors come from a man aged 18 to 35 who had recovered from COVID-19. Both conserved end residues are part of each CDR3. Each record gives: clone size, V gene, J gene, D gene, CDR3 protein, CDR3 DNA. The D gene is left open where the match is weak. Rows may omit the clone size; those that give it use once, few, many or a size class.

clone_size: .; v_call: TRBV6-6; j_call: TRBJ1-4; d_call: .; cdr3_aa: CASSLPPGWYEKLFF; cdr3_nt: TGTGCCAGCAGCTTACCCCCGGGTTGGTATGAAAAACTGTTTTTT
clone_size: .; v_call: TRBV5-6; j_call: TRBJ2-1; d_call: TRBD1; cdr3_aa: CASSLIIGDRDLHEQFF; cdr3_nt: TGTGCCAGCAGCTTGATTATCGGGGACAGGGACCTCCATGAGCAGTTCTTC
clone_size: .; v_call: TRBV30; j_call: TRBJ2-1; d_call: TRBD2; cdr3_aa: CAWRPLGGLANNEQFF; cdr3_nt: TGTGCCTGGAGACCCTTGGGGGGACTAGCTAACAATGAGCAGTTCTTC
clone_size: .; v_call: TRBV9; j_call: TRBJ2-1; d_call: .; cdr3_aa: CASSSPQDSSSYNEQFF; cdr3_nt: TGTGCCAGCAGCTCCCCCCAGGACTCGAGCTCCTACAATGAGCAGTTCTTC
clone_size: once; v_call: TRBV6-5; j_call: TRBJ2-6; d_call: .; cdr3_aa: CASRRVTSGANVLTF; cdr3_nt: TGTGCCAGCAGGCGGGTTACCTCTGGGGCCAACGTCCTGACTTTC
clone_size: few; v_call: TRBV15; j_call: TRBJ1-4; d_call: TRBD1; cdr3_aa: CATSRGLGQEDEKLFF; cdr3_nt: TGTGCCACCAGCAGGGGCTTGGGACAGGAAGACGAAAAACTGTTTTTT
clone_size: .; v_call: TRBV6-1; j_call: TRBJ1-2; d_call: .; cdr3_aa: CASSERQNYGYTF; cdr3_nt: TGTGCCAGCAGTGAACGACAGAACTATGGCTACACCTTC
clone_size: .; v_call: TRBV7-9; j_call: TRBJ1-1; d_call: TRBD1; cdr3_aa: CASTLPGQALNTEAFF; cdr3_nt: TGTGCCAGCACCTTACCCGGACAGGCCTTGAACACTGAAGCTTTCTTT
clone_size: .; v_call: TRBV24-1; j_call: TRBJ2-3; d_call: TRBD1; cdr3_aa: CATSDSGTATDTQYF; cdr3_nt: TGTGCCACCAGTGATTCCGGGACAGCTACAGATACGCAGTATTTT
clone_size: .; v_call: TRBV5-5; j_call: TRBJ1-1; d_call: .; cdr3_aa: CASSLPGGSLNTEAFF; cdr3_nt: TGTGCCAGCAGCTTGCCGGGCGGGTCTTTGAACACTGAAGCTTTCTTT
clone_size: .; v_call: TRBV13; j_call: TRBJ2-1; d_call: .; cdr3_aa: CASSPTWSSYNEQFF; cdr3_nt: TGTGCCAGCAGCCCTACATGGAGCTCCTACAATGAGCAGTTCTTC
clone_size: .; v_call: TRBV7-5; j_call: TRBJ2-1; d_call: .; cdr3_aa: CARSPTLPPSGGRYAYNEQFF; cdr3_nt: TGTGCCAGAAGCCCAACTCTCCCTCCCTCTGGCGGGAGGTACGCCTACAATGAGCAGTTCTTC
clone_size: .; v_call: TRBV5-1; j_call: TRBJ1-3; d_call: .; cdr3_aa: CASSPVGRFPGNTIYF; cdr3_nt: TGCGCCAGCAGCCCCGTAGGGAGGTTCCCTGGAAACACCATATATTTT
clone_size: .; v_call: TRBV6-1; j_call: TRBJ1-2; d_call: .; cdr3_aa: CASSEMGGYGYTF; cdr3_nt: TGTGCCAGCAGTGAAATGGGGGGCTATGGCTACACCTTC
clone_size: .; v_call: TRBV9; j_call: TRBJ2-5; d_call: .; cdr3_aa: CASSVSQETQYF; cdr3_nt: TGTGCCAGCAGCGTATCCCAGGAGACCCAGTACTTC
clone_size: .; v_call: TRBV6-5; j_call: TRBJ1-5; d_call: TRBD1; cdr3_aa: CASRTGNSNQPQHF; cdr3_nt: TGTGCCAGCAGGACAGGGAATAGCAATCAGCCCCAGCATTTT
clone_size: .; v_call: TRBV24-1; j_call: TRBJ1-1; d_call: .; cdr3_aa: CATRGRDTEAFF; cdr3_nt: TGTGCCACCAGGGGCAGGGACACTGAAGCTTTCTTT
clone_size: .; v_call: TRBV30; j_call: TRBJ2-7; d_call: TRBD1; cdr3_aa: CASDRDSLRNEQYF; cdr3_nt: TGTGCCTCTGACCGGGACAGCTTACGGAACGAGCAGTACTTC
clone_size: .; v_call: TRBV4-1; j_call: TRBJ2-7; d_call: .; cdr3_aa: CASSHRQAYEQYF; cdr3_nt: TGCGCCAGCAGCCACCGCCAGGCCTACGAGCAGTACTTC